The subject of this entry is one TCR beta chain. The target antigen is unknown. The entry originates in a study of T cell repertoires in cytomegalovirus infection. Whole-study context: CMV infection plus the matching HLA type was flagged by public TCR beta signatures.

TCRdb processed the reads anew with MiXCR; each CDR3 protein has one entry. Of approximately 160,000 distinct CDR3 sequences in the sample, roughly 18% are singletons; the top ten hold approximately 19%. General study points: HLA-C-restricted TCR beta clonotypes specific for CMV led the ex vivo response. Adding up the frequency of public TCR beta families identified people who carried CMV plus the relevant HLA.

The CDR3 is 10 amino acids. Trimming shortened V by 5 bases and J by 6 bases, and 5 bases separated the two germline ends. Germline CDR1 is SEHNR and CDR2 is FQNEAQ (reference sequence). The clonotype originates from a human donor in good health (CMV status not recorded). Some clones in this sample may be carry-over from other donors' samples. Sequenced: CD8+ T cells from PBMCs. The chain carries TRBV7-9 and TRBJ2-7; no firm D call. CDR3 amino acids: CASSPFEQYF. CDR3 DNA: TGTGCCAGCAGCCCCTTCGAGCAGTACTTC. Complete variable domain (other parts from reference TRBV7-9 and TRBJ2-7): DTGVSQNPRHKITKRGQNVTFRCDPISEHNRLYWYRQTLGQGPEFLTYFQNEAQLEKSRLLSDRFSAERPKGSFSTLEIQRTEQGDSAMYLCASSPFEQYFGPGTRLTVT.